What follows are 2 T cell receptor beta chains derived from one specimen sequenced in a study of cytomegalovirus exposure and HLA in healthy donors. PCR involved 60 Vbeta and 13 Jbeta primers. Assay used: immunoSEQ multiplex PCR; TCRdb lists only in-frame clones, some missing. Of about 93,000 clones in the sample, 82% were seen once. Sequencing was performed on PBMCs. The source is a man between 50 and 59 years old in good health and CMV-seronegative.

This clone was counted only a few times. The chain links TRBV5-1 to TRBJ2-3, with 7 bases identical to TRBD2. CDR1 SGHRS and CDR2 YFSETQ come from the germline V gene. CDR3 length: 15 residues. V lost 0 bases to trimming and J lost 0 bases; unmatched junction nucleotides: 1. CDR3 protein: CASSLASGSTDTQYF. CDR3 sequence (DNA): TGCGCCAGCAGCTTGGCTAGCGGTAGCACAGATACGCAGTATTTT.

This chain uses TRBV28 with TRBJ1-5; D ambiguous. The CDR3 contains 12 residues. V was shortened by 6 bases and J by 5 bases, with 8 bases between the two germline ends. CDR1 and CDR2 from the germline V gene are MDHEN and SYDVKM. As DNA, the CDR3 is TGTGCCAGCAGGGATCAGGATCAGCCCCAGCATTTT. The encoded protein is CASRDQDQPQHF.